This T cell receptor (beta chain) was recorded in a study of T-cell memory formation after mild COVID-19. In this sample, this clonotype turned up a few times. Its target is not known. CDR1 and CDR2 (germline): LGHNA, YNFKEQ. J gave up 4 bases and V 1 base, and 5 bases lay outside the gene matches. The CDR3 totals 15 residues. One entry per CDR3 protein, called by TCRdb with MiXCR from the 5' RACE reads. The table has approximately 340,000 distinct CDR3 sequences, 10% to 15% seen once. Whole-study results and caveats: Second-wave clones reaching peak frequency on day 37 lacked confirmed SARS-CoV-2 specificity.

The TCR originated in a man aged 18 to 29 who had mild COVID-19 (a few samples of this study predate the infection). Cell type and time point are not known. Material: PBMCs or a T cell subset sorted from them (not recorded which). The V gene is TRBV4-2, the J gene TRBJ2-3, with 7 positions matching TRBD2. CDR3 sequence reads: CASSQARTSSDTQYF. CDR3 sequence (DNA): TGTGCCAGCAGCCAAGCTCGGACTAGTTCAGATACGCAGTATTTT.